Included here is one TCR beta chain sequence, with context. Recruitment covered roughly 22 US areas and drew participants whose ages spanned roughly 18 to 90 years. Clinical history reported by participants formed the basis on which cohorts were assigned. Donors in Cohort 3 counted as recovered after two negative PCRs, clearance, or symptom resolution. The table came from immunoSEQ multiplex PCR; TCRdb's copy has only in-frame clones and leaves some out. Among some 270,000 clones listed, more than 65% were seen once. The source of the sample is a study of blood T cell repertoires in COVID-19. Study overall: T cells, B-cell-depleted T cells, or PBMCs provided the cDNA or gDNA that served as material.

From germline, CDR1 is WSHSY and CDR2 SAAADI. The CDR3 is 13 amino acids. V lost 6 bases, J lost 5 bases, and 3 bases stayed unmatched. The genes are TRBV10-2 and TRBJ1-5, with TRBD1 identical over 8 bases. Sequencing was performed on PBMCs or T cells enriched from blood (not recorded which). This receptor was taken from a man aged 45 to 65 who had recovered from COVID-19. The CDR3 DNA follows: TGCGCCAGCAGACAGGGGGTCGATCAGCCCCAGCATTTT. Its translation: CASRQGVDQPQHF.